The present T cell receptor (beta chain) was sequenced within a study of cytomegalovirus exposure and HLA in healthy donors. Germline CDR1 reads SGHVS; CDR2 reads FQNEAQ. J was trimmed by 8 bases and V by 2 bases; bases with no gene match: 8. This CDR3 has 16 residues. The PCR used 60 Vbeta and 13 Jbeta primers. TCRdb's copy holds only in-frame clones and misses some; the assay was immunoSEQ multiplex PCR. The top ten clones hold 15% to 18% of a sample with about 200,000 clones, about 74% of them seen once. Worth noting for this clone: The antigen is not known.

Points from the study as a whole: A further, later analysis showed that HLA-associated TCR beta chains (compared with equally common others) were more clonally expanded. CMV serostatus was the sole immune exposure data available. Indistinguishability led to the exclusion of some V segments, TRBV6-2 and TRBV6-3 included.

This sequence joins TRBV7-8 and TRBJ1-5, with 11 bases identical to TRBD1. The receptor comes from a middle-aged man in good health and CMV-seronegative. Sequencing was performed on PBMCs. The CDR3 DNA reads as TGTGCCAGCAGCTTAATGCGGACAGGGGGCGATGAGCCCCAGCATTTT. Amino acid sequence: CASSLMRTGGDEPQHF.